The rows below give T cell receptor beta chains drawn from one sample of a study of cytomegalovirus exposure and HLA in healthy donors. Clones were read by immunoSEQ multiplex PCR, and TCRdb kept only the in-frame ones, dropping some. The data hold roughly 250,000 clones, with roughly 70% observed a single time. The source material was PBMCs. The source is a female donor in good health and CMV-seronegative. Both conserved end residues are part of each CDR3. The D gene is left open where the match is weak. Where a row states a size, it is once, few, many or the class of an expanded clone; other rows omit it.

TGCAGCGTCTCTAGCGGTTACAATGAGCAGTTCTTC	CSVSSGYNEQFF	TRBV29-1	TRBJ2-1	TRBD2	-
TGTGCCAGCAGGCTAGCGGGAGGGCCAGGAGAGCAGTACTTC	CASRLAGGPGEQYF	TRBV7-2	TRBJ2-7	TRBD2	-
TGTGCCATCAGTGCGGACAGGGACAGAGGCTACACCTTC	CAISADRDRGYTF	TRBV10-3	TRBJ1-2	TRBD1	-
TGTGCCAGCAGTTTTCGTGGGAGGGCGGGTGAGACCCAGTACTTC	CASSFRGRAGETQYF	TRBV28	TRBJ2-5	TRBD2	once
TGTGCCAGCAGTGAAATGGGGGGAACCGGGGAGCTGTTTTTT	CASSEMGGTGELFF	TRBV2	TRBJ2-2	-	-
TGTGCCAGCAGCCAAGGACTATCGGGAACCTACGAGCAGTACTTC	CASSQGLSGTYEQYF	TRBV4-2	TRBJ2-7	-	-
TGTGCCAGCTCACCTAGTACTAGCGGGTTCTACTCCTACGAGCAGTACTTC	CASSPSTSGFYSYEQYF	TRBV18	TRBJ2-7	TRBD2	-
TGTGCCAGCAGTGTCGGACTAGCGGGTTACAATGAGCAGTTCTTC	CASSVGLAGYNEQFF	TRBV6-5	TRBJ2-1	TRBD2	-
TGTGCCAGCAGCTACCTAAAAGAGACCCAGTACTTC	CASSYLKETQYF	TRBV7-9	TRBJ2-5	-	-
TGTGCCAGCACTTCAATCGCGGGAGGGCCAACCGGGGAGCTGTTTTTT	CASTSIAGGPTGELFF	TRBV7-8	TRBJ2-2	TRBD2	-
TGTGCCAGAAGCTTGGATCGCAGAGACTATCTCTGTTCCTACGAGCAGTACTTC	CARSLDRRDYLCSYEQYF	TRBV5-3	TRBJ2-7	-	-
TGTGCCAGCACGGGGGATCAGGGCGGCATTCAGTACTTC	CASTGDQGGIQYF	TRBV2	TRBJ2-4	-	few
TGTGCCAGCAGCTTAACTATGGGGAAGGGGGAGACCCAGTACTTC	CASSLTMGKGETQYF	TRBV7-9	TRBJ2-5	-	once
TGTGCCAGCAGCCCCCCGACTACCCGCGGGACCCAGTACTTC	CASSPPTTRGTQYF	TRBV28	TRBJ2-5	-	-
TGTGCCAGCAGCTTAGACGGGGGTAGCTATGGCTACACCTTC	CASSLDGGSYGYTF	TRBV7-9	TRBJ1-2	-	-
TGTGCCAGCAGCAAATCGACAGGCCTCTCCTACGAGCAGTACTTC	CASSKSTGLSYEQYF	TRBV21-1	TRBJ2-7	-	-
TGCGCCAGTGAAGGACAGGGGGGTTCGAACACTGAAGCTTTCTTT	CASEGQGGSNTEAFF	TRBV5-1	TRBJ1-1	TRBD1	-
TGTGCCAGCAGTGAATTTGGACAGTCCGAGCAGTACTTC	CASSEFGQSEQYF	TRBV6-1	TRBJ2-7	-	-
TGCGCCAGCAGCTTGGCGCCGCATAGAGAACTTAGCTCCTACAATGAGCAGTTCTTC	CASSLAPHRELSSYNEQFF	TRBV5-1	TRBJ2-1	-	few
TGTGCCAGCAGCGTAGGCGGGGGAGCCACCTACAATGAGCAGTTCTTC	CASSVGGGATYNEQFF	TRBV9	TRBJ2-1	TRBD2	-
TGCGCCAGCAGCTTGACTAGCGGGAGGCGCACAGATACGCAGTATTTT	CASSLTSGRRTDTQYF	TRBV5-1	TRBJ2-3	TRBD2	-
TGTGCCAGCAGGGACAGCTACGAGCAGTACTTC	CASRDSYEQYF	TRBV2	TRBJ2-7	-	-
TGTGCCATCAGTGCTAGCGAGAGTAGCGGGGAGCTGTTTTTT	CAISASESSGELFF	TRBV10-3	TRBJ2-2	-	-
TGTGCCAGCAGACGGTGGGGACAGGCTTACAATGAGCAGTTCTTC	CASRRWGQAYNEQFF	TRBV11-3	TRBJ2-1	TRBD1	-
TGTGCCAGCAGCCCGGGACAGGGGCTCGATACGCAGTATTTT	CASSPGQGLDTQYF	TRBV7-9	TRBJ2-3	TRBD1	once
TGTGCCGCAAAGGAAGGACCTGGACTAGCGGGAGTCGGGTACGAGCAGTACTTC	CAAKEGPGLAGVGYEQYF	TRBV10-3	TRBJ2-7	TRBD2	-
TGTGCCAGCAGCACAACAGGGGGTAGCTACACCTTC	CASSTTGGSYTF	TRBV9	TRBJ1-2	TRBD1	-
TGTGCCAGCAGTCCTACCCAGGGGCGAACTGAAGCTTTCTTT	CASSPTQGRTEAFF	TRBV28	TRBJ1-1	-	-
TGTGCCATCAGTGAGTCCGAGGGTTCCCACTCTGGGGCCAACGTCCTGACTTTC	CAISESEGSHSGANVLTF	TRBV10-3	TRBJ2-6	-	few
TGCGCCAGCAGCTTCCGGACTAGCGGGTACGACACAGATACGCAGTATTTT	CASSFRTSGYDTDTQYF	TRBV5-1	TRBJ2-3	TRBD2	-
TGTGCCAGTAGTATACCAGGACAGGGGAACTACGAGCAGTACTTC	CASSIPGQGNYEQYF	TRBV19	TRBJ2-7	TRBD1	once
TGTGCCAGCAGCTTTATGGTAGCGGGAGGTTTAGGAGATACGCAGTATTTT	CASSFMVAGGLGDTQYF	TRBV5-4	TRBJ2-3	TRBD2	-
TGTGCCAGCCCTAAACCCCAGCATTTT	CASPKPQHF	TRBV27	TRBJ1-5	-	once
TGTGCCAGTAGTATCCAGGGGAGGGATGGCTACACCTTC	CASSIQGRDGYTF	TRBV19	TRBJ1-2	-	few
TGCAGCGTTGCAACATCTTACACTGAAGCTTTCTTT	CSVATSYTEAFF	TRBV29-1	TRBJ1-1	-	-
TGTGCCAGCAGGCCGGTGGCAGTCGGGTCCTACGAGCAGTACTTC	CASRPVAVGSYEQYF	TRBV6-1	TRBJ2-7	-	-
TGTGCCAGCAGCTTGGCCCGTGGGCTCGAGCAGTACTTC	CASSLARGLEQYF	TRBV5-4	TRBJ2-7	-	-
TGTGCCAGCAGCTTAATGGCCCAGGGTGAATCACCCCTCCACTTT	CASSLMAQGESPLHF	TRBV7-8	TRBJ1-6	-	-
TGCGCCAGCAGCTCGGACAGGACCTACGAGCAGTACTTC	CASSSDRTYEQYF	TRBV4-1	TRBJ2-7	TRBD1	few
TGTGCCAGCAGTTTATTGGGGGGGAACGAGCAGTACTTC	CASSLLGGNEQYF	TRBV28	TRBJ2-7	TRBD2	-
TGTGCCAGCAGTTTCGATAAGCCCCAAGAGACCCAGTACTTC	CASSFDKPQETQYF	TRBV28	TRBJ2-5	-	-
TGTGCCAGCAGCTTGGGGGCGGGGGGCGATTCACCCCTCCACTTT	CASSLGAGGDSPLHF	TRBV5-4	TRBJ1-6	-	-
TGCGCCAGCAGTCCATCGGGACAGGGGACCCTAAACACTGAAGCTTTCTTT	CASSPSGQGTLNTEAFF	TRBV23-1	TRBJ1-1	TRBD1	-
TGTGCCAGCAGCTTAGGCGGTAGCGGAAACACCGGGGAGCTGTTTTTT	CASSLGGSGNTGELFF	TRBV7-6	TRBJ2-2	-	-
TGTGCCAGCTCACCACTTTCCGGCCAGGGGGCGGACCTCTATGGCTACACCTTC	CASSPLSGQGADLYGYTF	TRBV18	TRBJ1-2	TRBD1	-